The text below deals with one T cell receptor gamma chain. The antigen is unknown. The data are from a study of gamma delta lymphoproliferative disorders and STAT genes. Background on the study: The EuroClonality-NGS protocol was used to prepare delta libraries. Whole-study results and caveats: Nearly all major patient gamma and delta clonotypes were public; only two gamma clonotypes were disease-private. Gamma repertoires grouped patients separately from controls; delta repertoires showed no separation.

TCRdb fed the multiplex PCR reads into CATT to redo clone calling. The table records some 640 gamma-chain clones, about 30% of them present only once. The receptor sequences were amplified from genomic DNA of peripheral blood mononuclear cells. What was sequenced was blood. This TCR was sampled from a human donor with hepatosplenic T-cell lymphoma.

CDR3 coding DNA: TGTGCCACCTGGGACGGCAGGCCGTCCACTGGTTGGTTCAAGATATTT. Its translation is CATWDGRPSTGWFKIF. V and J are TRGV4 and TRGJP1. The J gene, absent from TCRdb, was called here by matching the DNA to germline. The CDR3 runs to 16 residues. The junction had 11 bases not matched to a gene; V was cut back by 4 bases and J by 3 bases. The germline CDR1 and CDR2 sequences are EGSTGY and YDSYTSSV.